This T cell receptor (beta chain) was identified during a study of cytomegalovirus exposure and HLA in healthy donors. Study-wide results and caveats: Altogether, 164 TCR beta chains were recorded as cytomegalovirus-associated.

In regard to this clone: What it binds is not known.

The CDR3 covers 14 residues. V lost 2 bases, J lost 6 bases, and 4 bases stayed unmatched. The germline V gene encodes CDR1 MNHEY and CDR2 SMNVEV (reference sequence). PCR used 60 Vbeta primers and 13 Jbeta primers. TCRdb's copy holds only in-frame clones and misses some; the assay was immunoSEQ multiplex PCR. The sample holds around 260,000 clones, 75% to 85% seen once. This clonotype originated in a girl aged 2-10 years in good health and CMV-seronegative. Sequences were obtained from PBMCs. The chain links TRBV27 to TRBJ1-2, with 9 bases lining up with TRBD1. CDR3 region: CASSLGTGTHGYTF. DNA of the CDR3: TGTGCCAGCAGTTTAGGGACAGGGACTCATGGCTACACCTTC.